This TCR beta chain was retrieved from a study of blood T cell repertoires in COVID-19. Whole-study context: Acute and convalescent COVID-19 samples came from the United States, Italy and Spain. Nucleic acid was either cDNA or gDNA, and it came from T cells, B-cell-depleted T cells, or PBMCs.

The CDR3 consists of 15 residues. V gave up 4 bases and J gave up 3 bases; unmatched junction bases: 6. Per germline, CDR1 SGHTA and CDR2 FQGNSA. Original analysis: Estimated nucleated cell counts came from reference gene primer amplification. Sequenced by immunoSEQ multiplex PCR; TCRdb stores in-frame clones only, minus some. That table gives V, J and clone size, and the DNA gave D and trimming. The sample shows some 150,000 clones, just under 90% of them seen only once. The chain uses TRBV7-2 and TRBJ1-5; 7 bases fit TRBD1. This TCR was recovered from a man between 18 and 35 years old with active or convalescent COVID-19. Sequenced sample: peripheral blood. CDR3 bases: TGTGCCAGCAGCTCCAGGGGGATAGACAATCAGCCCCAGCATTTT. It translates to CASSSRGIDNQPQHF.